This TCR beta chain was identified during a study of T cell clonotyping in hematopoietic cell transplantation. Findings and caveats of the study: Few recipient clonotypes overlapped donors; over 95% were de novo at given depth. CD4 and CD8 repertoire contributions could not be separated without sorting. Higher Inverse Simpson Index values in graft donor and pretransplant recipient predicted broader posttransplant TCR diversity. Pathologically expanded recipient clonotypes increased progressively from day 30 to day 180 as diversity fell.

Germline V gene data show CDR1 as SGHTA and CDR2 as FQGTGA. This CDR3 region has 15 residues. With 2 bases removed from V and 9 bases from J, the gap between germline ends came to 14 bases. The data were produced by immunoSEQ multiplex PCR, yet TCRdb's version contains in-frame clones alone and is incomplete. The sample holds about 12,000 clones, roughly 87% seen once. This clone was found a few times. Its specificity is unknown. The sample was peripheral blood mononuclear cells. The sequence was obtained from a human donor who either received an allogeneic hematopoietic cell transplant for a myeloid malignancy or was a related donor (not recorded which). Some clones in this sample may be carry-over from other donors' samples. The V gene is TRBV7-3, the J gene TRBJ1-6; D is uncertain. The CDR3 reads CASSLSARPGSPLHF. Written as DNA, the CDR3 is TGTGCCAGCAGCTTATCGGCCAGACCGGGTTCACCCCTCCACTTT.